Presented here are 32 T cell receptor beta chains from one specimen sequenced in a study of blood T cell repertoires in COVID-19. Clones were read by immunoSEQ multiplex PCR, and TCRdb kept only the in-frame ones, dropping some. This sample has about 130,000 clones; 86% occur once, and the top ten carry around 10%. The sequenced material came from peripheral blood. These receptors came from a woman aged 70-85 years with COVID-19, enrolled during active disease.

This sequence joins TRBV10-3 and TRBJ1-1; 10 bases match TRBD1. Trimming cost V 5 bases and J 5 bases; bases outside gene matches: 8. The V gene's germline CDR1 is ENHRY and CDR2 SYGVKD. This CDR3 has 15 residues. The CDR3 reads CAISPGQGLWTEAFF. The DNA of the CDR3 is TGTGCCATCAGTCCGGGACAGGGGCTATGGACTGAAGCTTTCTTT.

V usage is TRBV24-1 and J usage is TRBJ2-1; 7 bases map to TRBD1. CDR3 length: 14 amino acids. V lost 7 bases and J lost 3; bases outside the gene matches: 5. CDR1 and CDR2 from the germline V gene are KGHDR and SFDVKD. The DNA of the CDR3 is TGTGCCACCAGCACGGGACAGTACTACAATGAGCAGTTCTTC. Its protein is CATSTGQYYNEQFF.

The chain couples TRBV21-1 to TRBJ2-5; TRBD2 is taken as the D call from the table, unchecked against the DNA. TRBV21-1 is designated a pseudogene. This CDR3 is 17 amino acids long. The CDR3 protein is CASSKDPSGGVQETQYF. DNA of the CDR3: TGTGCCAGCAGCAAGGATCCTAGCGGGGGGGTCCAAGAGACCCAGTACTTC.

The rearrangement links TRBV7-9 to TRBJ1-6, with a tentative D call TRBD1 (6 bases). The V gene lost 8 bases and the J gene lost 6 bases, with 17 bases spanning the gap. The germline V gene encodes CDR1 SEHNR and CDR2 FQNEAQ (reference sequence). The CDR3 runs to 15 residues. The CDR3 is CASAPIQGANSPLHF. CDR3 DNA sequence: TGTGCCAGCGCACCAATACAGGGAGCTAATTCACCCCTCCACTTT.

This chain links TRBV19 with TRBJ2-2; 7 bases fit TRBD1. V dropped 6 bases and J dropped 0; count of bases not matched to a gene: 4. The CDR3 is made up of 15 amino acids. Per germline, CDR1 LNHDA and CDR2 SQIVND (reference sequence). CDR3 in DNA: TGTGCCAGTAGCCCGACAGGGCCGAACACCGGGGAGCTGTTTTTT. It is translated as CASSPTGPNTGELFF.

The chain has TRBV14 and TRBJ2-7; 8 nucleotides line up with TRBD1. V dropped 4 bases and J dropped 0; count of bases not matched to a gene: 5. Germline assignment: CDR1 SGHDN and CDR2 FVKESK. The CDR3 sequence is 15 residues long. CDR3 loop: CASSRIRGPSYEQYF. Here the CDR3 DNA reads TGTGCCAGCAGCCGAATCAGGGGGCCCTCCTACGAGCAGTACTTC.

This chain links TRBV5-5 with TRBJ2-7, with 8 bases lining up with TRBD1. Unmatched junction bases numbered 6, after V lost 4 bases and J lost 6 bases. The CDR3 spans 13 residues. The germline CDR1 and CDR2 sequences are SGHKS and YYEKEE (reference sequence). CDR3 protein: CASSPDRVPEQYF. The CDR3 nucleotides read TGTGCCAGCAGCCCGGACAGGGTTCCCGAGCAGTACTTC.

Written as DNA, the CDR3 is TGTGCCAGCAGTTTTTCTAGCCCCGGCAATGAGCAGTTCTTC. This translates into CASSFSSPGNEQFF. The chain uses TRBV27 and TRBJ2-1; D is perhaps TRBD2 (5 bases). The CDR3 is made up of 14 amino acids. Germline loops: CDR1 MNHEY, CDR2 SMNVEV (reference sequence). Trimming took off 3 bases at V and 6 bases at J, with 12 bases between the two ends.

This chain joins TRBV28 and TRBJ2-3; the match to TRBD2 covers 7 bases. With V trimmed by 10 bases and J by 9 bases, 7 bases remained unmatched. The CDR3 spans 11 residues. CDR1 and CDR2 (germline): MDHEN, SYDVKM. The DNA for the CDR3 is TGTGCCACGGGGTGGGGGGGAACGCAGTATTTT. Protein product: CATGWGGTQYF.

V usage is TRBV7-3 and J usage is TRBJ2-2; 11 bases align to TRBD2. This CDR3 is 16 amino acids long. The V and J ends lost 4 bases and 4 bases, in that order; junction bases with no gene match: 5. CDR1 is SGHTA, CDR2 FQGTGA, per germline. For the CDR3, the DNA is TGTGCCAGCAGCTCTCGACTAGCGGGGAGCACCGGGGAGCTGTTTTTT. The encoded protein is CASSSRLAGSTGELFF.

The chain couples TRBV28 to TRBJ1-1, with 7 bases identical to TRBD1. The trim removed 11 bases at V and 1 base at J, leaving 13 bases unmatched. This CDR3 is 15 amino acids long. CDR1 is MDHEN and CDR2 is SYDVKM in the germline V gene. The CDR3 loop reads CAAKRNSGGNTEAFF. Here the CDR3 DNA reads TGTGCCGCAAAACGGAACTCAGGGGGGAACACTGAAGCTTTCTTT.

V and J are TRBV9 and TRBJ1-1; no firm D call. This CDR3 contains 13 residues. V was cut by 4 bases and J by 9 bases, with 16 bases left in between. Germline CDR1 reads SGDLS; CDR2 reads YYNGEE. This chain's CDR3 is CASSPNVGFQAFF. The DNA for the CDR3 is TGTGCCAGCAGCCCAAATGTGGGCTTCCAAGCTTTCTTT.

This chain joins TRBV28 and TRBJ2-2; maybe TRBD1 (6 bases). Trimming removed 6 bases from V and 2 bases from J, with 13 bases in between. The CDR3 contains 15 residues. Germline assignment: CDR1 MDHEN and CDR2 SYDVKM. CDR3 DNA sequence: TGTGCCAGCAGACTCGGACAGACTAACACCGGGGAGCTGTTTTTT. It yields the protein CASRLGQTNTGELFF.

The V and J genes are TRBV28 and TRBJ2-5, with D possibly TRBD1 on 5 matching bases. V was pared by 6 bases and J by 3 bases, with 11 bases between. Looked up from germline, CDR1 is MDHEN and CDR2 is SYDVKM. CDR3 length: 13 residues. The CDR3 here is CASSRTREETQYF. The CDR3 DNA sequence: TGTGCCAGCAGCCGAACCAGGGAAGAGACCCAGTACTTC.

The rearrangement uses TRBV6-5 and TRBJ1-6, with no clear D. The ends were cut back, 6 bases at V and 5 bases at J, with 14 bases in the middle. Germline V gene data show CDR1 as MNHEY and CDR2 as SVGAGI. There are 15 residues in the CDR3. The CDR3 here is CASSDKPSHNSPLHF. The CDR3 nucleotides read TGTGCCAGCAGCGACAAACCTTCCCATAATTCACCCCTCCACTTT.

The V and J genes are TRBV11-2 and TRBJ1-3; 11 bases align to TRBD1. In germline, CDR1 is SGHAT, CDR2 FQNNGV. The CDR3 has 16 residues. V lost 6 bases and J lost 3; bases outside the gene matches: 7. The CDR3 DNA reads as TGTGCCAGCAGTCCGGACAGGGGGCATTTTGGAAACACCATATATTTT. This encodes CASSPDRGHFGNTIYF.

This clone was recorded once. This rearrangement joins TRBV7-9 to TRBJ2-7; D gene unclear. Germline V CDR1 and CDR2: SEHNR, FQNEAQ (reference sequence). The CDR3 runs to 11 residues. V shed 3 bases and J shed 4 bases, with 4 bases lying between them. The CDR3 loop is CASSFTYEQYF. Here the CDR3 DNA reads TGTGCCAGCAGCTTTACTTACGAGCAGTACTTC. Supplemented by reference TRBV7-9 and TRBJ2-7, the full variable domain reads DTGVSQNPRHKITKRGQNVTFRCDPISEHNRLYWYRQTLGQGPEFLTYFQNEAQLEKSRLLSDRFSAERPKGSFSTLEIQRTEQGDSAMYLCASSFTYEQYFGPGTRLTVT.

This clone was counted many times. The V call is TRBV24-1, the J call TRBJ2-5; 7 nucleotides align to TRBD1. The CDR3 is made up of 15 amino acids. The germline gives CDR1 KGHDR, CDR2 SFDVKD. V dropped 5 bases and J dropped 2; count of bases not matched to a gene: 7. The CDR3 loop is CATSGGQLFQETQYF. DNA for the CDR3: TGTGCCACCAGTGGGGGACAGCTCTTTCAAGAGACCCAGTACTTC.

The CDR3 here is CASSEGQGYNEQFF. The CDR3 DNA follows: TGTGCCAGCAGTGAGGGACAGGGGTACAATGAGCAGTTCTTC. The chain recombines TRBV2 with TRBJ2-1; 10 bases align to TRBD1. This CDR3 has 14 residues. After removal of 3 bases from V and 4 bases from J, the junction contained 0 bases not matched to a gene. Germline V gives CDR1 SNHLY, CDR2 FYNNEI.

The chain's CDR3 is CASSSVLAGANVLTF. CDR3 in DNA: TGTGCCAGTAGTTCTGTCCTCGCTGGGGCCAACGTCCTGACTTTC. The chain recombines TRBV19 with TRBJ2-6; D gene ambiguous. CDR1 is LNHDA, CDR2 SQIVND, per germline (reference sequence). CDR3 length: 15 residues. V lost 5 bases and J lost 2, with 10 bases in between.

The rearrangement uses TRBV13 and TRBJ2-1, with 9 bases that match TRBD1. V was pared by 0 bases and J by 6 bases, with 9 bases of the junction left unmatched. CDR1 is PRHDT and CDR2 is FYEKMQ in the germline V gene (reference sequence). This CDR3 is built from 17 residues. The CDR3 spells CASSLGRRQGGGNEQFF. The DNA for the CDR3 is TGTGCCAGCAGCTTAGGCAGGAGACAGGGGGGTGGCAATGAGCAGTTCTTC.

The rearrangement links TRBV6-5 to TRBJ2-3, with D possibly matching TRBD1 (6 bases). The germline V gene has CDR1 MNHEY and CDR2 SVGAGI. V was shortened by 6 bases and J by 3 bases, with 16 bases between the two germline ends. The CDR3 is 15 residues long. The CDR3 DNA is TGTGCCAGCAGGAGGGACATCTTGGGGACAGATACGCAGTATTTT. It yields the protein CASRRDILGTDTQYF.

The chain links TRBV6-2 or TRBV6-3 to TRBJ2-1, with TRBD1 identical over 11 bases. Germline V CDR1 and CDR2: MNHEY, SVGEGT. Germline trimming cut 6 bases from V and 10 bases from J; bases unmatched to any gene: 11. CDR3 length equals 15 residues. Here the CDR3 reads CASSSRGTGGREQFF. CDR3 coding DNA: TGTGCCAGCAGCTCCCGTGGGACAGGGGGTCGGGAGCAGTTCTTC.

The chain has TRBV29-1 and TRBJ1-1, with TRBD1 matching over 8 bases. The V segment lost 6 bases and the J segment 5 bases; nucleotides outside the gene matches: 8. The germline V gene encodes CDR1 SQVTM and CDR2 ANQGSEA. This CDR3 is built from 13 residues. The CDR3 protein is CSVEGQAGTEAFF. In DNA, the CDR3 is TGCAGCGTGGAGGGACAGGCGGGGACTGAAGCTTTCTTT.

This chain uses TRBV28 with TRBJ1-1, with 7 bases matching TRBD1. The V gene's germline CDR1 is MDHEN and CDR2 SYDVKM. The CDR3 covers 17 residues. J was trimmed by 6 bases and V by 11 bases; bases with no gene match: 24. CDR3 sequence reads: CAAAGGRGYVVGPEAFF. Here the CDR3 DNA reads TGTGCCGCAGCAGGGGGGCGGGGTTACGTAGTTGGCCCTGAAGCTTTCTTT.

The chain links TRBV2 to TRBJ2-3; TRBD1 is a possible D gene (5 bases). The CDR3 loop spans 13 amino acids. Germline V gene lookup returns CDR1 SNHLY and CDR2 FYNNEI. Trimming left V 7 bases short and J 6 bases short, with 14 bases between. This CDR3 is CASKRQNVDTQYF. The DNA for the CDR3 is TGTGCCAGCAAACGACAGAACGTTGATACGCAGTATTTT.

This chain links TRBV7-9 with TRBJ1-1, with TRBD1 matching over 8 bases. Germline values: CDR1 SEHNR, CDR2 FQNEAQ (reference sequence). CDR3 length equals 16 residues. J was trimmed by 1 base and V by 5 bases; bases with no gene match: 9. As DNA, the CDR3 is TGTGCCAGCAGCAAAACCGGGACAGGAGAGAACACTGAAGCTTTCTTT. It encodes CASSKTGTGENTEAFF.

This chain uses TRBV27 with TRBJ1-5; the D gene is possibly TRBD1 (5 bases). The V end was cut by 2 bases, the J end by 3 bases, with 8 bases between. The CDR3 has 14 residues. The germline gives CDR1 MNHEY, CDR2 SMNVEV (reference sequence). The CDR3 spells CASSLQGLNQPQHF. The CDR3, as DNA: TGTGCCAGCAGTTTACAGGGCCTCAATCAGCCCCAGCATTTT.

The chain joins TRBV11-2 to TRBJ1-1; a possible D gene is TRBD1 (5 bases). The V gene lost 1 base and the J gene lost 8 bases, with 11 bases spanning the gap. The CDR3 runs 13 residues. Looked up from germline, CDR1 is SGHAT and CDR2 is FQNNGV. The CDR3 spells CASSLVTSGEAFF. CDR3 bases: TGTGCCAGCAGCTTAGTAACATCAGGGGAAGCTTTCTTT.

This clone has more than one count but fewer than ten. DNA for the CDR3: TGTGCCAGCAGCCGAGGGCCAGATGGGAACACTGAAGCTTTCTTT. It translates to CASSRGPDGNTEAFF. The gene calls are TRBV3-1 (or the pseudogene TRBV3-2) and TRBJ1-1; D is undetermined. The germline CDR1 and CDR2 sequences are LGHDT and YNNKEL (reference sequence). The CDR3 runs to 15 residues. The V end lost 4 bases, the J end lost 1 base, and 13 bases lay between the germline ends.

J is TRBJ2-7 and V is TRBV7-2, with D unresolved. The CDR3 spans 14 residues. Germline-derived CDR1 and CDR2 are SGHTA and FQGNSA. Trimming removed 3 bases from V and 0 bases from J, with 9 bases in between. Here the CDR3 reads CASSLRSSSYEQYF. The CDR3 region has the DNA TGTGCCAGCAGCTTGAGATCGAGCTCCTACGAGCAGTACTTC.

This clone was found a few times. J is TRBJ2-7 and V is TRBV19; the D gene is possibly TRBD2 (6 bases). Trimming left V 1 base short and J 6 bases short, with 16 bases between. Germline values: CDR1 LNHDA, CDR2 SQIVND (reference sequence). The CDR3 spans 15 residues. The CDR3: CASSIAGGTPSEQYF. In nucleotides, the CDR3 is TGTGCCAGTAGTATAGCTGGGGGGACCCCTTCCGAGCAGTACTTC.